A single sample is the source of the 10 T cell receptor beta chains below, sequenced in a study of blood T cell repertoires in COVID-19 (TCRdb year 2020). Library method: the immunoSEQ multiplex PCR assay. TCRdb re-hosts the immuneACCESS table, in-frame sequences only. Its copies lack some clones; in the studies checked, an unresolved V gene accounts for under half of them, and the cause for the rest is not known. Counted in this sample were about 150,000 clones; 75% to 90% of them appeared once. The ten largest account for under 0.75% of the sample. Sequencing input: peripheral blood. The receptors were sampled from a man in his 60s with acute or convalescent COVID-19.

Only a few counts were recorded for this clone. The chain carries TRBV5-4 and TRBJ2-1; TRBD2 matches at 10 bases. The V segment lost 0 bases and the J segment 10 bases; nucleotides outside the gene matches: 7. Germline CDR1 SGHNT, CDR2 YYREEE (reference sequence). The CDR3 has 15 amino acids. CDR3 loop: CASSLVLAGVGEQFF. In nucleotides, the CDR3 is TGTGCCAGCAGCTTGGTCCTAGCGGGGGTCGGCGAGCAGTTCTTC.

The chain links TRBV5-4 to TRBJ1-3, with 9 positions matching TRBD1. The CDR3 extends over 14 amino acids. After removal of 4 bases from V and 5 bases from J, the junction contained 4 bases not matched to a gene. The germline V gene has CDR1 SGHNT and CDR2 YYREEE (reference sequence). Here the CDR3 DNA reads TGTGCCAGCAGCCCTGACAGGGGGAGAAACACCATATATTTT. It encodes CASSPDRGRNTIYF.

J is TRBJ2-4 and V is TRBV5-1, with TRBD1 as a possible D gene (5 bases). Trimming removed 0 bases at V and 4 bases at J, with 8 bases between. This CDR3 has 14 residues. CDR1 and CDR2 from the germline V gene are SGHRS and YFSETQ. The DNA for the CDR3 is TGCGCCAGCAGCTTGGGACAGTCTAAAAACATTCAGTACTTC. The encoded protein is CASSLGQSKNIQYF.

The chain links TRBV7-9 to TRBJ1-2; 9 positions agree with TRBD1. V gave up 0 bases and J gave up 1 base; unmatched junction bases: 6. Germline V gene lookup returns CDR1 SEHNR and CDR2 FQNEAQ (reference sequence). The CDR3 contains 17 residues. CDR3 loop: CASSLADRGRFNYGYTF. For the CDR3, the DNA is TGTGCCAGCAGCTTAGCGGACAGGGGCCGTTTTAACTATGGCTACACCTTC.

This clone came up a few times. The rearrangement uses TRBV19 and TRBJ1-3; no firm D call. This CDR3 is 15 amino acids long. Germline assignment: CDR1 LNHDA and CDR2 SQIVND (reference sequence). V was clipped by 0 bases and J by 2 bases, with 8 bases between them. CDR3 nucleotide sequence: TGTGCCAGTAGTATAGATGCGGCTGCTGGAAACACCATATATTTT. It encodes CASSIDAAAGNTIYF.

The V and J genes are TRBV7-2 and TRBJ2-1; 13 nucleotides line up with TRBD2. The germline CDR1 and CDR2 sequences are SGHTA and FQGNSA. Trimming took 6 bases from V and 10 from J; bases not matched to a gene: 12. The CDR3 runs to 16 residues. The CDR3, as DNA: TGTGCCAGCAGAGCCCGGACTAGCGGGAGAGGTGGGGAGCAGTTCTTC. Its translation is CASRARTSGRGGEQFF.

The rearrangement uses TRBV18 and TRBJ2-4, with D perhaps matching TRBD2 (6 bases). Germline values: CDR1 KGHSH, CDR2 LQKENI. CDR3 length equals 16 residues. Trimming cost V 2 bases and J 1 base, with 12 bases left between them. CDR3 protein: CASSPGPGEAKNIQYF. CDR3 DNA: TGTGCCAGCTCACCAGGCCCGGGGGAGGCCAAAAACATTCAGTACTTC. Full variable domain (outside the CDR3, taken from reference TRBV18 and TRBJ2-4): NAGVMQNPRHLVRRRGQEARLRCSPMKGHSHVYWYRQLPEEGLKFMVYLQKENIIDESGMPKERFSAEFPKEGPSILRIQQVVRGDSAAYFCASSPGPGEAKNIQYFGAGTRLSVL.

As regards this clone: The germline gene is not matched at one end of the junction; a read error may be the cause. CDR3 protein: CAISEGGTGVIVAF. Here the CDR3 DNA reads TGTGCCATCAGTGAAGGCGGGACAGGGGTAATAGTCGCCTTC. The V and J genes are TRBV10-3 and TRBJ1-2; 10 nucleotides align to TRBD1. The CDR3 has 14 residues. Germline values: CDR1 ENHRY, CDR2 SYGVKD.

V is TRBV4-1 and J is TRBJ2-5; D is undetermined. CDR3 length equals 12 residues. Trimming stripped 2 bases from V and 5 bases from J, with 6 bases between. Germline CDR1 MGHRA, CDR2 YSYEKL. CDR3 nucleotides: TGCGCCAGCAGCCAACCCCGGGAGACCCAGTACTTC. Residues: CASSQPRETQYF.

The chain uses TRBV4-2 and TRBJ1-2; D is uncertain. Looked up from germline, CDR1 is LGHNA and CDR2 is YNFKEQ. Trimming removed 1 base at V and 2 bases at J, with 8 bases between. This CDR3 is 14 amino acids long. The CDR3 DNA follows: TGTGCCAGCAGCCAAGTGGGCCTCAACTATGGCTACACCTTC. Protein sequence: CASSQVGLNYGYTF.